The 5 T cell receptor beta chains presented below share a single source sample, sequenced in a study of blood T cell repertoires in COVID-19. Libraries were prepared by immunoSEQ multiplex PCR; TCRdb keeps only in-frame clonotypes and omits some of them. The sample carries about 230,000 clones, 80% to 90% recorded once. The sequenced sample was peripheral blood. These receptors were taken from a man aged 35-49 years who had recovered from COVID-19.

This clone was seen a single time. The chain joins TRBV19 to TRBJ2-2, with D tentatively TRBD1 (5 bases). Looked up from germline, CDR1 is LNHDA and CDR2 is SQIVND (reference sequence). The V end lost 9 bases, the J end lost 6 bases, and 14 bases lay between the germline ends. The CDR3 spans 13 residues. This chain's CDR3 is CASNQGGAGELFF. CDR3 nucleotide sequence: TGTGCCAGCAACCAGGGTGGGGCCGGGGAGCTGTTTTTT.

The chain's CDR3 is CASSPFTVYEQYF. The CDR3 DNA reads TGTGCCAGCAGTCCTTTTACAGTCTACGAGCAGTACTTC. This sequence joins TRBV12-3 or TRBV12-4 and TRBJ2-7; no clear D. The V end lost 5 bases, the J end lost 3 bases, and 11 bases lay between the germline ends. CDR3 length: 13 residues.

This clone came up a few times. V and J are TRBV27 and TRBJ2-7; TRBD2 matches at 7 bases. The CDR3 consists of 16 residues. V dropped 7 bases and J dropped 1; count of bases not matched to a gene: 13. Germline CDR1 and CDR2: MNHEY and SMNVEV (reference sequence). Here the CDR3 reads CASKLFPGLPSYEQYF. The CDR3 DNA reads TGTGCCAGCAAGCTTTTTCCGGGACTACCGTCCTACGAGCAGTACTTC.

V usage is TRBV11-2 and J usage is TRBJ1-1; 7 bases line up with TRBD1. CDR3 length: 13 amino acids. Losses at the gene ends were 5 bases for V and 4 bases for J; bases not matched to a gene: 4. Germline loops: CDR1 SGHAT, CDR2 FQNNGV. The CDR3 sequence is CASSLTGPTEAFF. In DNA form, the CDR3 reads TGTGCCAGCAGCCTGACAGGGCCCACTGAAGCTTTCTTT.

This clone was counted once. This chain joins TRBV12-5 and TRBJ1-4, with a tentative D call TRBD1 (6 bases). The germline V gene encodes CDR1 LGHNT and CDR2 FRNRAP. The CDR3 has 14 amino acids. Between the trimmed V and J ends, which lost 4 bases and 3 bases, there was a span of 9 bases. CDR3 nucleotides: TGTGCTAGTGGTTACAGGGACCCTAATGAAAAACTGTTTTTT. Translated: CASGYRDPNEKLFF.